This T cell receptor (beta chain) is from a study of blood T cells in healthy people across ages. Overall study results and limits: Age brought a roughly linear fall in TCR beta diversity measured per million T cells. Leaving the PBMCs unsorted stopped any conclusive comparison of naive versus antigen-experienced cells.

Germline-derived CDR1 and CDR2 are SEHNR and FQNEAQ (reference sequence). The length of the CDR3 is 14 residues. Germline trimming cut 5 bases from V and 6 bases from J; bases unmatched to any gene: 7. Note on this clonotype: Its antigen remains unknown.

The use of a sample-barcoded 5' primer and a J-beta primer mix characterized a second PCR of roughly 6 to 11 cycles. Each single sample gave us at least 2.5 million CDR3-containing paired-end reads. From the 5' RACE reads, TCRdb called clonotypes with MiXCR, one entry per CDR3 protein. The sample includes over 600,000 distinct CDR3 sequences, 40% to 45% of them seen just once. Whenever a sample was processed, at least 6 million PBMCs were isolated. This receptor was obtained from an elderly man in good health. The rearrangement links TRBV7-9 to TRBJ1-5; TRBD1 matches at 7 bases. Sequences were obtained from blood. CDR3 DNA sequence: TGTGCCAGCAGCACCACAGGGGTTTCTCAGCCCCAGCATTTT. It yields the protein CASSTTGVSQPQHF.